Presented here are 29 T cell receptor beta chains from one specimen sequenced in a study of T cell responses to AZD1222 COVID-19 vaccine (dated by TCRdb to about 2021). Explained via the paper, the time point label denotes: baseline before first vaccination. The protocol used for the library was the immunoSEQ multiplex PCR assay. TCRdb's version of the immuneACCESS table is confined to in-frame rearrangements and falls short of the full clone set. An unresolved V gene accounts for under half of the shortfall where checked; the remainder is of unknown origin. Recorded for this sample are 70,000 to 80,000 clones; more than 80% of them occurred a single time. The top ten hold about 2.4% of the sample. The input for sequencing was peripheral blood, taken on day 0 of AZD1222 vaccination. The receptors here all came from an adult in good health.

This rearrangement joins TRBV28 to TRBJ1-2, with a tentative D call TRBD1 (6 bases). Germline CDR1 is MDHEN and CDR2 is SYDVKM. The CDR3 is 13 residues long. V lost 4 bases, J lost 7 bases, and 13 bases lay in between. The CDR3, as DNA: TGTGCCAGCAGTTCCGACAGGACGGGTGGCTACACCTTC. It translates to CASSSDRTGGYTF.

This chain links TRBV21-1 with TRBJ2-1; TRBD2, the D gene given by the table, was not confirmed from the DNA. TRBV21-1 has pseudogene status. This CDR3 is 16 amino acids long. The CDR3 DNA follows: TGTGCCAGCAGCAAAGCGGGGGGGAGGACGTACAATGAGCAGTTCTTC. It yields the protein CASSKAGGRTYNEQFF.

This clone was seen just once. The rearrangement uses TRBV10-3 and TRBJ2-5; 10 nucleotides agree with TRBD2. Looked up from germline, CDR1 is ENHRY and CDR2 is SYGVKD. With V trimmed by 10 bases and J by 0 bases, 11 bases remained unmatched. The length of the CDR3 is 16 residues. This chain's CDR3 is CASKGLAGVNQETQYF. For the CDR3, the DNA is TGTGCCAGCAAGGGGCTAGCGGGGGTTAACCAAGAGACCCAGTACTTC.

This clone has only one observation. The chain employs TRBV27 and TRBJ2-2; a weak D match, TRBD1 (6 bases). The germline gives CDR1 MNHEY, CDR2 SMNVEV (reference sequence). The CDR3 totals 13 residues. Trimming removed 6 bases from V and 7 bases from J, with 12 bases in between. As DNA, the CDR3 is TGTGCCAGCAGCCCACAGGGTGACGGGGAGCTGTTTTTT. Its protein is CASSPQGDGELFF.

This clone was observed a handful of times. This chain joins TRBV27 and TRBJ1-6, with a weak D call TRBD1 (5 bases). Germline values: CDR1 MNHEY, CDR2 SMNVEV (reference sequence). Trimming cost V 5 bases and J 5 bases, with 10 bases left between them. There are 14 residues in the CDR3. The CDR3 region has the DNA TGTGCCAGCAGTAAGGGACGGAATAATTCACCCCTCCACTTT. Encoded protein: CASSKGRNNSPLHF.

The chain employs TRBV27 and TRBJ2-2; D gene ambiguous. The germline V gene has CDR1 MNHEY and CDR2 SMNVEV (reference sequence). This CDR3 contains 13 residues. V gave up 3 bases and J gave up 5 bases, with 7 bases separating them. The chain's CDR3 is CASSLTLTGELFF. In nucleotides, the CDR3 is TGTGCCAGCAGTTTGACACTAACCGGGGAGCTGTTTTTT.

The chain links TRBV7-9 to TRBJ2-7; D may correspond to TRBD1 or TRBD2 (5 bases each). V shed 6 bases and J shed 4 bases, with 19 bases lying between them. From germline, CDR1 is SEHNR and CDR2 FQNEAQ (reference sequence). This CDR3 has 15 residues. CDR3 region: CASSPGWGNRYEQYF. In DNA, the CDR3 is TGTGCCAGCAGTCCCGGGTGGGGGAATCGGTACGAGCAGTACTTC. The complete variable domain, with remaining parts taken from reference TRBV7-9 and TRBJ2-7, reads DTGVSQNPRHKITKRGQNVTFRCDPISEHNRLYWYRQTLGQGPEFLTYFQNEAQLEKSRLLSDRFSAERPKGSFSTLEIQRTEQGDSAMYLCASSPGWGNRYEQYFGPGTRLTVT.

This chain uses TRBV6-1 with TRBJ1-5; D possibly corresponds to TRBD1 (6 bases). Germline CDR1 and CDR2: MNHNS and SASEGT. The CDR3 is made up of 16 amino acids. V was clipped by 4 bases and J by 6 bases, with 19 bases between them. CDR3 protein: CASSGKPDRSRQPQHF. In nucleotides, the CDR3 is TGTGCCAGCAGTGGAAAGCCCGACAGGTCCCGTCAGCCCCAGCATTTT.

The chain links TRBV7-3 to TRBJ1-2; 7 bases match TRBD1. The ends lost 1 base at V and 3 bases at J; junction bases unmatched: 2. The CDR3 runs to 14 residues. CDR1 and CDR2 from the germline V gene are SGHTA and FQGTGA. Here the CDR3 DNA reads TGTGCCAGCAGCTTAATCGGACAGGACTATGGCTACACCTTC. This gives the protein CASSLIGQDYGYTF.

V is TRBV10-3 and J is TRBJ1-2, with a possible D match to TRBD1 (6 bases). Germline V gene data show CDR1 as ENHRY and CDR2 as SYGVKD. V was clipped by 6 bases and J by 4 bases, with 15 bases between them. This CDR3 region has 14 residues. Here the CDR3 DNA reads TGTGCCATCAGCCGGGACACCCCAAGCTATGGCTACACCTTC. Residues: CAISRDTPSYGYTF.

This clone has only one observation. This chain links TRBV7-2 with TRBJ2-7; D is undetermined. The CDR3 is made up of 14 amino acids. The germline V and J ends were trimmed by 1 base and 0 bases, with 7 bases remaining between them. Germline CDR1 reads SGHTA; CDR2 reads FQGNSA. The CDR3 region is CASSLVSSSYEQYF. CDR3 nucleotides: TGTGCCAGCAGCTTAGTGTCTAGCTCCTACGAGCAGTACTTC.

The chain joins TRBV4-1 to TRBJ2-7, with TRBD1 matching over 10 bases. V dropped 3 bases and J dropped 2; count of bases not matched to a gene: 1. The CDR3 spans 14 residues. Germline assignment: CDR1 MGHRA and CDR2 YSYEKL. DNA for the CDR3: TGCGCCAGCAGCCACGGGACAGGGGCCTACGAGCAGTACTTC. This sequence encodes CASSHGTGAYEQYF.

The chain employs TRBV12-1 and TRBJ2-3; TRBD1 is the table's D call and was not checked against the DNA. TRBV12-1 is noted as a pseudogene. CDR3 length equals 13 residues. CDR3 nucleotide sequence: TGTGCCAGCAGCTCCCACCAGTCAGGTACGCAGTATTTT. Amino acid sequence: CASSSHQSGTQYF.

This clone came up a few times. This CDR3 reads CASSPATGAPFYEQYF. DNA of the CDR3: TGTGCCAGCAGTCCCGCAACAGGGGCCCCCTTCTACGAGCAGTACTTC. V usage is TRBV9 and J usage is TRBJ2-7, with 7 bases aligning to TRBD1. CDR3 length: 16 residues. V shed 5 bases and J 3 bases; nucleotides not matched to a gene: 14. Germline V lookup: CDR1 SGDLS, CDR2 YYNGEE.

V usage is TRBV4-1 and J usage is TRBJ2-7, with a tentative D call TRBD2 (5 bases). Trimming left V 0 bases short and J 6 bases short, with 15 bases between. Germline values: CDR1 MGHRA, CDR2 YSYEKL. CDR3 size: 15 residues. In nucleotides, the CDR3 is TGCGCCAGCAGCCAAGATCAGGACGAGGGCGGCGAGCAGTACTTC. Translated, it gives CASSQDQDEGGEQYF.

Regarding this clone: At the DNA level, this CDR3 is encoded by other sequences in the same sample as well. The CDR3 nucleotides are TGTGCCAGTAGCCGTAGGAGAGACAGCAATCAGCCCCAGCATTTT. Protein: CASSRRRDSNQPQHF. The chain carries TRBV19 and TRBJ1-5; no clear D. This CDR3 region has 15 residues. Germline assignment: CDR1 LNHDA and CDR2 SQIVND (reference sequence). The V end lost 6 bases, the J end lost 1 base, and 13 bases lay between the germline ends.

This chain connects TRBV7-8 to TRBJ1-4; D not certain. Trimming took off 4 bases at V and 8 bases at J, with 17 bases between the two ends. Germline V gene sequence: CDR1 SGHVS, CDR2 FQNEAQ. The CDR3 runs 15 residues. The CDR3 nucleotides read TGTGCCAGCAGCTACCAGGTTGGCCAGTGGGAAAAACTGTTTTTT. Amino acid sequence: CASSYQVGQWEKLFF.

CDR3 sequence (DNA): TGTGCCAGCAGCTCGGGGGGGACTCGGGGAGATACGCAGTATTTT. Translating it yields CASSSGGTRGDTQYF. The rearrangement links TRBV5-5 to TRBJ2-3, with TRBD2 matching over 8 bases. Trimming at V came to 3 bases and at J to 5 bases, leaving 8 bases not matched to a gene. CDR3 length: 15 residues. In germline, CDR1 is SGHKS, CDR2 YYEKEE (reference sequence).

The chain couples TRBV9 to TRBJ2-5; perhaps TRBD1 as D (6 bases). Germline loops: CDR1 SGDLS, CDR2 YYNGEE. Trimming stripped 3 bases from V and 5 bases from J, with 20 bases between. The CDR3 is 16 residues long. CDR3 sequence: CASSGPRDTQGETQYF. CDR3 coding DNA: TGTGCCAGCAGCGGGCCCCGGGACACCCAAGGGGAGACCCAGTACTTC.

The J gene is TRBJ2-1, the V gene TRBV19, with D possibly TRBD1 on 7 matching bases. V was clipped by 8 bases and J by 8 bases, with 22 bases between them. The CDR3 spans 15 residues. Per germline, CDR1 LNHDA and CDR2 SQIVND (reference sequence). The CDR3 sequence: CASGGTADFNDEQFF. CDR3 sequence (DNA): TGTGCCAGTGGGGGGACAGCCGATTTTAACGATGAGCAGTTCTTC.

The chain employs TRBV5-1 and TRBJ1-1; tentative D call: TRBD1 (6 bases). Trimming cost V 2 bases and J 4 bases, with 12 bases left between them. The CDR3 runs to 14 residues. CDR1 and CDR2 from the germline V gene are SGHRS and YFSETQ. For the CDR3, the DNA is TGCGCCAGCAGCTTAGACAGGACAAGCACTGAAGCTTTCTTT. This encodes CASSLDRTSTEAFF.

The J gene is TRBJ2-4, the V gene TRBV5-6; 7 bases match TRBD2. CDR1 is SGHDT, CDR2 YYEEEE, per germline. V lost 0 bases, J lost 1 base, and 1 base stayed unmatched. The CDR3 extends over 15 amino acids. As DNA, the CDR3 is TGTGCCAGCAGCTTGGCCGGGGGGGCCAAAAACATTCAGTACTTC. Its translation: CASSLAGGAKNIQYF.

This chain joins TRBV6-2 or TRBV6-3 and TRBJ1-2; TRBD1 agrees at 7 bases. From germline, CDR1 is MNHEY and CDR2 SVGEGT. V trimming: 5 bases; J trimming: 7 bases; junction bases outside the gene matches: 10. The CDR3 consists of 14 residues. CDR3 DNA sequence: TGTGCCAGCAGTGGTACAGGGGTGGCTCCTGGCTACACCTTC. This gives the protein CASSGTGVAPGYTF.

The table lists this clone with a few counts. The gene calls are TRBV5-1 and TRBJ1-2; TRBD1 aligns across 9 bases. The germline gives CDR1 SGHRS, CDR2 YFSETQ. The CDR3 runs 14 residues. J gave up 3 bases and V 3 bases, and 3 bases lay outside the gene matches. The CDR3 sequence: CASSSRQGDYGYTF. CDR3 nucleotide sequence: TGCGCCAGCAGCTCTCGACAGGGGGACTATGGCTACACCTTC.

The rearrangement links TRBV11-3 to TRBJ2-7; a weak D match, TRBD2 (6 bases). Germline assignment: CDR1 SGHNT and CDR2 YENEEA. The CDR3 sequence is 13 residues long. The germline V and J ends were trimmed by 4 bases and 1 base, with 8 bases remaining between them. CDR3 protein: CASSSGSSYEQYF. In nucleotides, the CDR3 is TGTGCCAGCAGCTCCGGGAGTTCCTACGAGCAGTACTTC.

The V call is TRBV5-4, the J call TRBJ2-7; 8 bases match TRBD1. Germline-derived CDR1 and CDR2 are SGHNT and YYREEE (reference sequence). With V trimmed by 0 bases and J by 3 bases, 2 bases remained unmatched. The CDR3 has 14 amino acids. The CDR3 protein is CASSLDRGYYEQYF. The CDR3 coding sequence is TGTGCCAGCAGCTTGGACAGGGGGTACTACGAGCAGTACTTC.

The chain has TRBV28 and TRBJ1-1; 9 bases map to TRBD1. Germline-derived CDR1 and CDR2 are MDHEN and SYDVKM. V gave up 6 bases and J gave up 6 bases; unmatched junction bases: 8. The CDR3 is made up of 14 amino acids. CDR3 amino acids: CASSLPGQGAEAFF. CDR3 DNA: TGTGCCAGCAGCTTGCCGGGACAGGGCGCTGAAGCTTTCTTT.

The genes are TRBV5-5 and TRBJ1-2; D might be TRBD1 (5 bases). The CDR3 contains 15 residues. V was clipped by 1 base and J by 5 bases, with 15 bases between them. Germline CDR1 SGHKS, CDR2 YYEKEE (reference sequence). CDR3 in amino acids: CASSLLSDGGYGYTF. CDR3 bases: TGTGCCAGCAGCTTGCTGTCGGACGGGGGTTATGGCTACACCTTC.

This clone appeared a single time. V usage is TRBV9 and J usage is TRBJ2-7; 8 nucleotides align to TRBD2. Germline V gene sequence: CDR1 SGDLS, CDR2 YYNGEE. This CDR3 spans 14 amino acids. With V trimmed by 3 bases and J by 4 bases, 6 bases remained unmatched. Here the CDR3 DNA reads TGTGCCAGCAGCGCCGGGACTAGTATGTACGAGCAGTACTTC. Residues: CASSAGTSMYEQYF.